One and the same sample provided the 13 T cell receptor beta chains below, sequenced in a study of blood T cells in healthy people across ages. With a J-beta primer mix and a sample-barcoded 5' primer, a second PCR ran about 6 to 11 cycles. TCRdb reprocessed the 5' RACE reads via MiXCR and lists one record per CDR3 protein. Of 920,000 or so distinct CDR3 sequences listed, around 43% are singletons. The sequencing input was blood. The origin of the receptors is an older woman in good health.

This clonotype was counted a single time. The chain is built from TRBV10-3 and TRBJ2-3; a weak D match, TRBD2 (6 bases). Germline V CDR1 and CDR2: ENHRY, SYGVKD. CDR3 length equals 14 residues. Trimming pared 10 bases from V and 3 bases from J, leaving 17 bases between. The DNA of the CDR3 is TGTGCCACCTCTCGGGGGTTTTCGACAGATACGCAGTATTTT. Encoded protein: CATSRGFSTDTQYF.

The chain uses TRBV3-1 and TRBJ2-5; TRBD2 aligns across 13 bases. The end of the DNA aligns better with TRBJ2-7, so the J call may be wrong. The germline V gene has CDR1 LGHDT and CDR2 YNNKEL (reference sequence). The CDR3 is 14 residues long. Here the CDR3 DNA reads TGTGCCAGCGCCACTAGCGGGAGGGCCGACGAGCAGTACTTC. It yields the protein CASATSGRADEQYF.

The CDR3 spells CASSPLNYGYTF. The DNA for the CDR3 is TGTGCCAGCAGTCCACTTAACTATGGCTACACCTTC. The chain links TRBV6-4 to TRBJ1-2, with unresolved D. V was cut by 5 bases and J by 1 base, with 5 bases left in between. CDR1 and CDR2 (germline): MRHNA, SNTAGT. This CDR3 spans 12 amino acids.

The chain's CDR3 is CASSKGQGALEQFF. In DNA form, the CDR3 reads TGCGCCAGCAGCAAAGGACAGGGGGCGCTTGAGCAGTTCTTC. V and J are TRBV5-1 and TRBJ2-1; TRBD1 aligns across 11 bases. Germline assignment: CDR1 SGHRS and CDR2 YFSETQ. Trimming took 4 bases from V and 9 from J; bases not matched to a gene: 6. There are 14 residues in the CDR3.

The J gene is TRBJ1-1, the V gene TRBV9, with no clear D. CDR3 length: 14 residues. The germline gives CDR1 SGDLS, CDR2 YYNGEE. V lost 7 bases and J 0 bases, leaving 13 bases between the germline ends. CDR3 amino acids: CASRAGDMNTEAFF. CDR3 in DNA: TGTGCCAGCCGGGCCGGTGACATGAACACTGAAGCTTTCTTT. The whole variable domain, remainder taken from reference TRBV9 and TRBJ1-1, is DSGVTQTPKHLITATGQRVTLRCSPRSGDLSVYWYQQSLDQGLQFLIQYYNGEERAKGNILERFSAQQFPDLHSELNLSSLELGDSALYFCASRAGDMNTEAFFGQGTRLTVV.

This clonotype has just a few counts. The V gene is TRBV7-7, the J gene TRBJ2-3, with D perhaps matching TRBD1 (6 bases). CDR3 length: 15 residues. Germline CDR1 reads SSHAT; CDR2 reads FNYEAQ (reference sequence). Trimming shortened V by 4 bases and J by 0 bases, and 11 bases separated the two germline ends. The CDR3 region has the DNA TGTGCCAGCAGCTCCGGACAGACTAGCACAGATACGCAGTATTTT. Translated: CASSSGQTSTDTQYF.

This clonotype came up a few times. The rearrangement joins TRBV6-5 to TRBJ2-7; TRBD2 agrees at 11 bases. V shed 5 bases, J shed 4 bases, and the junction held 7 bases outside the gene matches. Looked up from germline, CDR1 is MNHEY and CDR2 is SVGAGI. The CDR3 spans 15 residues. This CDR3 is CASSGPGLAVYEQYF. The CDR3 DNA reads as TGTGCCAGCAGTGGACCGGGACTAGCGGTTTACGAGCAGTACTTC.

Only one count was recorded for this clonotype. The chain joins TRBV9 to TRBJ2-2; D ambiguous. Trimming pared 4 bases from V and 2 bases from J, leaving 9 bases between. The length of the CDR3 is 14 residues. Germline V gene sequence: CDR1 SGDLS, CDR2 YYNGEE. Here the CDR3 DNA reads TGTGCCAGCAGCTTACGACACAACACCGGGGAGCTGTTTTTT. This gives the protein CASSLRHNTGELFF. The full variable domain, its missing parts supplied by reference TRBV9 and TRBJ2-2, is DSGVTQTPKHLITATGQRVTLRCSPRSGDLSVYWYQQSLDQGLQFLIQYYNGEERAKGNILERFSAQQFPDLHSELNLSSLELGDSALYFCASSLRHNTGELFFGEGSRLTVL.

This clonotype was seen more than once but under ten times. The rearrangement uses TRBV20-1 and TRBJ2-5, with 9 bases matching TRBD1. The CDR3 contains 16 residues. Germline trimming cut 1 base from V and 5 bases from J; bases unmatched to any gene: 11. The germline CDR1 and CDR2 sequences are DFQATT and SNEGSKA (reference sequence). This CDR3 reads CSARVEKTGGRETQYF. CDR3 bases: TGCAGTGCTAGAGTAGAAAAGACAGGGGGGAGGGAGACCCAGTACTTC.

The chain links TRBV3-1 to TRBJ2-1; TRBD1 matches at 9 bases. Trimming removed 0 bases from V and 8 bases from J; junction bases left unmatched: 11. Looked up from germline, CDR1 is LGHDT and CDR2 is YNNKEL (reference sequence). CDR3 length: 17 residues. CDR3 bases: TGTGCCAGCAGCCAAGATTGGGGACAGGGAAGAGGGGATGAGCAGTTCTTC. Its translation: CASSQDWGQGRGDEQFF.

A few counts support this clonotype. The V call is TRBV9, the J call TRBJ2-3; D not certain. This CDR3 is 15 amino acids long. Trimming took 0 bases from V and 1 from J, leaving 9 bases between them. CDR1 and CDR2 (germline): SGDLS, YYNGEE. The CDR3 sequence: CASSVGSQGTDTQYF. CDR3 nucleotide sequence: TGTGCCAGCAGCGTAGGGTCGCAAGGCACAGATACGCAGTATTTT.

This rearrangement joins TRBV7-3 to TRBJ2-1; D is perhaps TRBD2 (6 bases). V was pared by 7 bases and J by 0 bases, with 16 bases between. CDR1 and CDR2 from the germline V gene are SGHTA and FQGTGA. The CDR3 spans 16 residues. In DNA form, the CDR3 reads TGTGCCAGCACCCTTACCGGGGGTAGCTCCTACAATGAGCAGTTCTTC. As protein: CASTLTGGSSYNEQFF.

Ten or more counts support this clonotype. Mismatch with germline at one junction end may stem from a read error. The chain recombines TRBV7-2 with TRBJ2-1; 9 nucleotides match TRBD2. The germline V gene has CDR1 SGHTA and CDR2 FQGNSA. The CDR3 contains 15 residues. Written as DNA, the CDR3 is TGCGCCAGCAGCCTCGGACTAGCGTCCTACAATGAGCAGTTCTTC. Amino acids: CASSLGLASYNEQFF.